This paragraph covers one T cell receptor (beta chain) sequence. The antigen is undetermined. The primer mix had 60 Vbeta and 13 Jbeta primers. Here immunoSEQ multiplex PCR was the method, and the copy in TCRdb shows in-frame clones only, minus some. This sample has more than 150,000 clones, with roughly 84% found just once. The data stem from a study of cytomegalovirus exposure and HLA in healthy donors. Study observations and caveats: There were 150 to 200 TCR beta chains listed as cytomegalovirus-associated.

Germline assignment: CDR1 SGHTA and CDR2 FQGNSA. The CDR3 runs to 14 residues. V was cut by 3 bases and J by 2 bases, with 10 bases left in between. This TCR was sampled from a woman aged 18 to 35 in good health and CMV-seronegative. The V gene is TRBV7-2, the J gene TRBJ1-2; D is unresolved. The sequenced material came from PBMCs. DNA for the CDR3: TGTGCCAGCAGCTTGAGGAGCCAAAACTATGGCTACACCTTC. As protein: CASSLRSQNYGYTF.